This T cell receptor (beta chain) was profiled in a study of a mutant IDH1 vaccine in newly diagnosed glioma. Study information: Patients arrived already treated with radiotherapy, temozolomide, or both, most having had both.

The CDR3 is 14 residues long. V lost 3 bases to trimming and J lost 5 bases; unmatched junction nucleotides: 5. Germline CDR1 reads SGDLS; CDR2 reads YYNGEE. Time point defined: week 47, end of study. The content of each vaccine dose was 300 ug of mutant IDH1 20-mer peptide, and topical imiquimod accompanied it. Repertoires were generated with immunoSEQ multiplex PCR, while TCRdb's copy carries only in-frame clones and drops some. The table includes roughly 35,000 clones, 75% detected once. Study-wide points: Variations in leading peripheral T cell clonotypes appeared to have no connection with pseudoprogression.

In regard to this clone: Its antigen remains unknown.

This rearrangement joins TRBV9 to TRBJ2-1; TRBD1 matches at 7 bases. The source material was PBMCs, sampled from a glioma patient whose treatment included an IDH1 peptide vaccine. The TCR sequence derives from a man aged 35-49 years with glioma. This CDR3 reads CASSEGDSNNEQFF. CDR3 nucleotides: TGTGCCAGCAGCGAGGGGGACAGTAACAATGAGCAGTTCTTC.